This T cell receptor (beta chain) was captured in a study of control samples from healthy donors and cancer patients. With 3 bases removed from V and 5 bases from J, the gap between germline ends came to 19 bases. This CDR3 has 15 residues. Germline V CDR1 and CDR2: GTSNPN, SVGIG (reference sequence). Profiling relied on immunoSEQ multiplex PCR, and the TCRdb table lists in-frame clones only, not all of them. This table has approximately 220,000 clones, around 94% appearing once. The rearrangement uses TRBV30 and TRBJ2-5, with D unresolved. The clonotype comes from a man aged 45-60 years in good health. Input material: blood. Here the CDR3 reads CAWSLRPGYMETQYF. CDR3 sequence (DNA): TGTGCCTGGAGCTTGCGCCCAGGTTATATGGAGACCCAGTACTTC.